This record concerns one T cell receptor beta chain sequence. The antigen is undetermined. In the PCR, 60 Vbeta and 13 Jbeta primers were used. Produced via immunoSEQ multiplex PCR; TCRdb's table is partial and in-frame only. The sample has under 200,000 clones, 75% to 90% seen once. The data stem from a study of cytomegalovirus exposure and HLA in healthy donors. Study summary: T cells numbering around 170 million yielded some 110 million unique TCR beta sequences in an earlier analysis.

As for the donors, each was a healthy bone marrow donor. Whole-study results and caveats: Sequencing likely produced, as an artifact, a cluster of highly shared sequence variants. Near-uniform donor sequencing depth was presumed by presence/absence analyses.

Trimming took off 1 base at V and 4 bases at J, with 9 bases between the two ends. Germline CDR1 reads SGHRS; CDR2 reads YFSETQ. The CDR3 sequence is 14 residues long. This chain connects TRBV5-1 to TRBJ2-1; possible D gene TRBD2, 6 bases. The sequence was obtained from a boy aged 2 to 10 in good health and CMV-seronegative. The material sequenced was PBMCs. CDR3 bases: TGCGCCAGCAGCTTGACTAGCATGTACAATGAGCAGTTCTTC. Protein sequence: CASSLTSMYNEQFF.